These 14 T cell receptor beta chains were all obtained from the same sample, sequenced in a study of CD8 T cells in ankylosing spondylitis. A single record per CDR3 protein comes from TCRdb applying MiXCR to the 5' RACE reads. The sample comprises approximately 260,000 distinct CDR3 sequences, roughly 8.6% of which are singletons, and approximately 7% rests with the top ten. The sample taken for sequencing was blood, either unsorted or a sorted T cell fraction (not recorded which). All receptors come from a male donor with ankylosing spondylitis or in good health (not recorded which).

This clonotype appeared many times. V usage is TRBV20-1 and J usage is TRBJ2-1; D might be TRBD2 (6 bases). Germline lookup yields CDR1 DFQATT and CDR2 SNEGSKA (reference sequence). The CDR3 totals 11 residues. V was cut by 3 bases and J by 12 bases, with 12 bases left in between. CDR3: CSASVGGWQFF. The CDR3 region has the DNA TGCAGTGCTAGTGTGGGGGGTTGGCAGTTCTTC.

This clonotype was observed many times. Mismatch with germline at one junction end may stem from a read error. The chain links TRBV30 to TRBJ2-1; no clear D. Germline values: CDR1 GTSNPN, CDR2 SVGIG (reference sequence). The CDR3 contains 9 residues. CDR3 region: CAWGPEKFF. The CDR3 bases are TGTGCCTGGGGCCCTGAGAAGTTCTTC.

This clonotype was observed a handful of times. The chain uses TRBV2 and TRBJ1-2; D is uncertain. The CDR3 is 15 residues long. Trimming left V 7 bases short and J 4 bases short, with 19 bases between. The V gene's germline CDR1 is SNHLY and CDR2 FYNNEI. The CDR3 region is CASTQVGSGGYGYTF. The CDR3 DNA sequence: TGTGCCAGCACACAAGTGGGGTCGGGAGGCTATGGCTACACCTTC.

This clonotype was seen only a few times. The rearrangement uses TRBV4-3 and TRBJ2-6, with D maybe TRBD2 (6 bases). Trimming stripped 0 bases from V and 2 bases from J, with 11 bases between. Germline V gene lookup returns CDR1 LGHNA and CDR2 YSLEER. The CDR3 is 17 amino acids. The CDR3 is CASSQDHRGTGANVLTF. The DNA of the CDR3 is TGCGCCAGCAGCCAAGATCACCGCGGGACTGGGGCCAACGTCCTGACTTTC.

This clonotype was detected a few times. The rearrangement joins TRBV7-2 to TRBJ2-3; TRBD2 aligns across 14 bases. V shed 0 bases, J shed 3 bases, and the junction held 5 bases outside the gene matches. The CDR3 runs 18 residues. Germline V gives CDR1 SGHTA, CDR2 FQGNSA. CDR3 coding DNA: TGTGCCAGCAGCTTAGCAGGACTAGCGGGGGGCCTTACAGATACGCAGTATTTT. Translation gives CASSLAGLAGGLTDTQYF.

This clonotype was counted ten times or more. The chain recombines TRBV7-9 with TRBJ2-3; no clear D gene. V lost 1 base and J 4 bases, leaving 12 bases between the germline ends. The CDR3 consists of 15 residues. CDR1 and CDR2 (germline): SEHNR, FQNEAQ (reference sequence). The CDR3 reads CASSLEAGWADTQYF. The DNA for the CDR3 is TGTGCCAGCAGCTTAGAAGCAGGTTGGGCAGATACGCAGTATTTT. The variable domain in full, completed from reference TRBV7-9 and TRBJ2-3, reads DTGVSQNPRHKITKRGQNVTFRCDPISEHNRLYWYRQTLGQGPEFLTYFQNEAQLEKSRLLSDRFSAERPKGSFSTLEIQRTEQGDSAMYLCASSLEAGWADTQYFGPGTRLTVL.

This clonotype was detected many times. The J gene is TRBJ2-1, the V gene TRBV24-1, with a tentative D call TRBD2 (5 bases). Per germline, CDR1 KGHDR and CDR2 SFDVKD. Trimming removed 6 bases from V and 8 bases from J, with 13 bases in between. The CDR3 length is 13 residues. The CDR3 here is CATSNEGRDEQFF. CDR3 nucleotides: TGTGCCACCAGTAACGAGGGAAGAGATGAGCAGTTCTTC.

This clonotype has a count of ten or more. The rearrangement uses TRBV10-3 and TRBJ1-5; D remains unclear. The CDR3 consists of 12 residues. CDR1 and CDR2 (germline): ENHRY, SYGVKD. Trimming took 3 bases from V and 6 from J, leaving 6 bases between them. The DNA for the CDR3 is TGTGCCATCAGTGATCTGGGTCAGCCCCAGCATTTT. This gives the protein CAISDLGQPQHF.

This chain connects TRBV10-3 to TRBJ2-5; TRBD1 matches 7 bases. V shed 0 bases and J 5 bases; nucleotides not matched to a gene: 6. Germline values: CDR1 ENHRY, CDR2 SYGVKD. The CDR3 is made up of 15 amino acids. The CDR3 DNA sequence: TGTGCCATCAGTGAGTCGACAGGGAGTTCGGAGACCCAGTACTTC. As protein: CAISESTGSSETQYF.

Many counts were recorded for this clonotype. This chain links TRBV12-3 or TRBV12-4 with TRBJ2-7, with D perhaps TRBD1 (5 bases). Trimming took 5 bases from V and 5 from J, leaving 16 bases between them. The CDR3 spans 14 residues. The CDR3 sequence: CASSLRASSHEQYF. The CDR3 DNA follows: TGTGCCAGCAGTCTCAGGGCGTCTTCTCACGAGCAGTACTTC.

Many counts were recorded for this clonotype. As DNA, the CDR3 is TGTGCCAGCAGTTTTGGGACAGGGGTGGCCGGGGAGCTGTTTTTT. Its protein is CASSFGTGVAGELFF. V gene TRBV12-3 or TRBV12-4 combines with J gene TRBJ2-2; 10 bases are shared with TRBD1. V gave up 3 bases and J gave up 6 bases; unmatched junction bases: 4. This CDR3 has 15 residues.

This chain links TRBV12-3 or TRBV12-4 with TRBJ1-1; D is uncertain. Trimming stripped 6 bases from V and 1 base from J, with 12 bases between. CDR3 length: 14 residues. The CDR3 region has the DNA TGTGCCAGCAGACCGAGTCGGCAGAACACTGAAGCTTTCTTT. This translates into CASRPSRQNTEAFF.

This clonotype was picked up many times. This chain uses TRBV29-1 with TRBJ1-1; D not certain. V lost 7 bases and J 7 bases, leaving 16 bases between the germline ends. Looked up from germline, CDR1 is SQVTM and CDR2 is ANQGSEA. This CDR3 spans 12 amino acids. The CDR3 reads CSAGVSVDEAFF. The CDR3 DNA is TGCAGCGCGGGCGTCTCGGTAGATGAAGCTTTCTTT. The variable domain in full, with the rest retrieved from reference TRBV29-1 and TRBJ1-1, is SAVISQKPSRDICQRGTSLTIQCQVDSQVTMMFWYRQQPGQSLTLIATANQGSEATYESGFVIDKFPISRPNLTFSTLTVSNMSPEDSSIYLCSAGVSVDEAFFGQGTRLTVV.

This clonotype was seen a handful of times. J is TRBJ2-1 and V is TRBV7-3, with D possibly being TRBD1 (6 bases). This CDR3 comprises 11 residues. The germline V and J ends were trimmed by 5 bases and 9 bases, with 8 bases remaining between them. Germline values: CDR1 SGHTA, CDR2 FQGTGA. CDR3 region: CASSTGIEQFF. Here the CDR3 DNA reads TGTGCCAGCAGCACAGGGATTGAGCAGTTCTTC.